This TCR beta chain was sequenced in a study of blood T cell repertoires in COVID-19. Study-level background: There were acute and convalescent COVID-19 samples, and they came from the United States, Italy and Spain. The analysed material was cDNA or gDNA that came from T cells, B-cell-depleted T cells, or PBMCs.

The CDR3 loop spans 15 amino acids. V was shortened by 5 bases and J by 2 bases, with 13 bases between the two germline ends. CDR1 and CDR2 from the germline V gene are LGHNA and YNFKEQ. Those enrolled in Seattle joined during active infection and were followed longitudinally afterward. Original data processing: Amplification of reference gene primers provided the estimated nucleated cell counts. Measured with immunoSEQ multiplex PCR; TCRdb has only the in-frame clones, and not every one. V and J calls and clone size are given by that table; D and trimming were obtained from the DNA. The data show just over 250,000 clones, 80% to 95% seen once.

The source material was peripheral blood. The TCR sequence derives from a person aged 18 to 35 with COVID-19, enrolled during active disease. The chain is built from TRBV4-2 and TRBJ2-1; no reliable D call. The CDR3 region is CASSKLTGPYNEQFF. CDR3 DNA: TGTGCCAGCAGCAAACTGACTGGCCCCTACAATGAGCAGTTCTTC.